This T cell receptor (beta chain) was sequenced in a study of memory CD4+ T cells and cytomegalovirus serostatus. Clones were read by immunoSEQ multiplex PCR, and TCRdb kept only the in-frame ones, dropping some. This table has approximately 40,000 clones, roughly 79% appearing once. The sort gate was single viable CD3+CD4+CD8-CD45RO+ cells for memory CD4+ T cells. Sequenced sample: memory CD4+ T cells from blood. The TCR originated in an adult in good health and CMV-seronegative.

The CDR3, as DNA: TGTGCCTGGAACAGGGCAGGCAACATTCAGTACTTC. Protein: CAWNRAGNIQYF. The chain recombines TRBV30 with TRBJ2-4, with D possibly matching TRBD1 (6 bases). V was cut by 4 bases and J by 7 bases, with 11 bases left in between. Germline V gives CDR1 GTSNPN, CDR2 SVGIG (reference sequence). The CDR3 runs 12 residues.